This TCR beta chain came from a study of T cell responses to AZD1222 COVID-19 vaccine. On this clone itself: Its antigen is not known.

Trimming left V 3 bases short and J 4 bases short, with 9 bases between. CDR3 size: 13 residues. Looked up from germline, CDR1 is MNHNS and CDR2 is SASEGT. Some clones are missing from TCRdb's copy, which holds only in-frame ones; the method was immunoSEQ multiplex PCR. The data show tens of thousands of clones, 70% to 90% seen once. Findings and caveats of the study: Spike was spanned by vaccine-associated CD4 TCRs, which were dominant at 160-218 and 743-854. Donors were largely white British and mainly female; clonal diversity was possibly underestimated.

Specimen: peripheral blood, collected on day 0 of AZD1222 vaccination. This sequence joins TRBV6-1 and TRBJ1-2; D remains unclear. The receptor comes from an adult in good health. CDR3 sequence reads: CASSEDALYGYTF. The CDR3 bases are TGTGCCAGCAGTGAGGACGCTCTCTATGGCTACACCTTC.